The 28 T cell receptor beta chains below all came from one sample that was sequenced in a study of early T cells in non-severe SARS-CoV-2 infection. MiXCR, run by TCRdb on the 5' RACE reads, gives a single entry per CDR3 protein. The sample consists of approximately 80,000 distinct CDR3 sequences, approximately 11% of them appearing once. The input for sequencing was whole blood, taken at baseline. Receptors were obtained from an adult who was a healthcare worker with PCR-confirmed SARS-CoV-2 infection or an uninfected control (not recorded which).

This clonotype has only a few counts. The chain couples TRBV5-5 to TRBJ1-6; D is perhaps TRBD1 (5 bases). Germline V gene data show CDR1 as SGHKS and CDR2 as YYEKEE (reference sequence). V lost 2 bases, J lost 8 bases, and 11 bases lay in between. The CDR3 has 14 amino acids. In DNA form, the CDR3 reads TGTGCCAGCAGCTTCCGAGACAGTCATTCACCCCTCCACTTT. It encodes CASSFRDSHSPLHF.

This clonotype was recorded many times. This chain joins TRBV10-3 and TRBJ1-3, with D maybe TRBD1 (5 bases). The germline V gene has CDR1 ENHRY and CDR2 SYGVKD. The V end lost 0 bases, the J end lost 0 bases, and 6 bases lay between the germline ends. The CDR3 is made up of 15 amino acids. CDR3 in DNA: TGTGCCATCAGTGAGTCGGGACTCTCTGGAAACACCATATATTTT. Its translation: CAISESGLSGNTIYF.

This chain connects TRBV20-1 to TRBJ1-5, with D uncertain. V gave up 2 bases and J gave up 1 base, with 12 bases separating them. Germline CDR1 reads DFQATT; CDR2 reads SNEGSKA (reference sequence). This CDR3 has 15 amino acids. CDR3 residues: CSARTLIGSNQPQHF. Here the CDR3 DNA reads TGCAGTGCTAGAACACTCATAGGGAGCAATCAGCCCCAGCATTTT.

The J gene is TRBJ1-3, the V gene TRBV6-6; D gene uncertain. Looked up from germline, CDR1 is MNHNY and CDR2 is SVGAGI (reference sequence). The germline V and J ends were trimmed by 2 bases and 0 bases, with 5 bases remaining between them. The CDR3 runs 14 residues. The CDR3 bases are TGTGCCAGCAGTTACCGGGACTCTGGAAACACCATATATTTT. Residues: CASSYRDSGNTIYF.

V is TRBV18 and J is TRBJ1-1; TRBD1 matches 7 bases. The CDR3 runs to 13 residues. V lost 6 bases, J lost 9 bases, and 10 bases stayed unmatched. Germline CDR1 and CDR2: KGHSH and LQKENI. For the CDR3, the DNA is TGTGCCAGCTCCATGTCAGGGGGAGAGAAAGCTTTCTTT. Translated: CASSMSGGEKAFF.

This clonotype was observed at least ten times. This chain joins TRBV7-3 and TRBJ2-2, with TRBD2 matching 12 bases. Germline assignment: CDR1 SGHTA and CDR2 FQGTGA. With V trimmed by 3 bases and J by 5 bases, 4 bases remained unmatched. CDR3 size: 16 residues. CDR3 nucleotides: TGTGCCAGCAGCTTGACTAGCGGGGGCCCTACCGGGGAGCTGTTTTTT. Encoded protein: CASSLTSGGPTGELFF.

This clonotype was counted ten times or more. Here the CDR3 reads CASSSTGEVQPQHF. CDR3 DNA: TGTGCCAGCTCAAGTACAGGGGAGGTTCAGCCCCAGCATTTT. The genes are TRBV18 and TRBJ1-5; 7 bases align to TRBD1. Germline V gene sequence: CDR1 KGHSH, CDR2 LQKENI. The length of the CDR3 is 14 residues. With 5 bases clipped from V and 6 bases from J, the junction kept 7 bases outside the gene matches.

V gene TRBV19 combines with J gene TRBJ2-6; tentative D call: TRBD1 (6 bases). This CDR3 is 16 amino acids long. Trimming removed 4 bases from V and 0 bases from J, with 10 bases in between. Germline V gene data show CDR1 as LNHDA and CDR2 as SQIVND (reference sequence). For the CDR3, the DNA is TGTGCCAGTAGTACCCGCAGGGGCTCTGGGGCCAACGTCCTGACTTTC. This translates into CASSTRRGSGANVLTF.

V gene TRBV20-1 combines with J gene TRBJ1-6, with D possibly TRBD1 on 5 matching bases. The CDR3 consists of 16 residues. Trimming took off 2 bases at V and 3 bases at J, with 14 bases between the two ends. The germline CDR1 and CDR2 sequences are DFQATT and SNEGSKA (reference sequence). The CDR3 DNA reads TGCAGTGCTAGAACCAGACAGCGCGGCTATAATTCACCCCTCCACTTT. It codes for CSARTRQRGYNSPLHF.

The genes are TRBV5-1 and TRBJ2-3, with 7 bases fitting TRBD1. The CDR3 runs 14 residues. Unmatched junction bases numbered 4, after V lost 4 bases and J lost 2 bases. Germline loops: CDR1 SGHRS, CDR2 YFSETQ. CDR3 nucleotide sequence: TGCGCCAGCAGCCAGGGGACAGACACAGATACGCAGTATTTT. Encoded protein: CASSQGTDTDTQYF.

The table lists this clonotype with a few counts. The V call is TRBV12-3 or TRBV12-4, the J call TRBJ2-5, with D hard to call. The CDR3 covers 12 residues. With 3 bases removed from V and 1 base from J, the gap between germline ends came to 3 bases. This chain's CDR3 is CASSFVQETQYF. Here the CDR3 DNA reads TGTGCCAGCAGTTTCGTCCAAGAGACCCAGTACTTC.

The chain recombines TRBV6-5 with TRBJ1-2; 7 nucleotides line up with TRBD1. Germline CDR1 is MNHEY and CDR2 is SVGAGI. The J segment lost 2 bases and the V segment lost 6 bases, leaving 12 bases of the junction unmatched. The CDR3 sequence is 16 residues long. The CDR3 here is CASRDQPGQNNYGYTF. The DNA of the CDR3 is TGTGCCAGCAGAGACCAGCCGGGACAGAACAACTATGGCTACACCTTC.

V and J are TRBV5-1 and TRBJ1-4, with a possible D match to TRBD1 (6 bases). The germline gives CDR1 SGHRS, CDR2 YFSETQ. This CDR3 is 14 amino acids long. Trimming cost V 0 bases and J 7 bases, with 10 bases left between them. CDR3 loop: CASSLDREIEKLFF. The CDR3 DNA is TGCGCCAGCAGCTTGGACAGGGAAATTGAAAAACTGTTTTTT.

Only a few counts were recorded for this clonotype. The chain links TRBV2 to TRBJ1-1; D ambiguous. Germline V gives CDR1 SNHLY, CDR2 FYNNEI. V was clipped by 6 bases and J by 1 base, with 6 bases between them. The CDR3 loop spans 12 amino acids. In nucleotides, the CDR3 is TGTGCCAGCAGACGGCCGAACACTGAAGCTTTCTTT. This gives the protein CASRRPNTEAFF.

This clonotype appeared a few times. CDR3 in amino acids: CASRDSAYEQYF. In DNA, the CDR3 is TGTGCCAGCCGAGACTCGGCCTACGAGCAGTACTTC. The chain uses TRBV27 and TRBJ2-7; D gene unclear. The CDR3 has 12 amino acids. V lost 8 bases, J lost 2 bases, and 10 bases lay in between. The germline gives CDR1 MNHEY, CDR2 SMNVEV (reference sequence).

In this sample, this clonotype turned up many times. This chain uses TRBV6-2 or TRBV6-3 with TRBJ2-7; no reliable D call. CDR1 and CDR2 (germline): MNHEY, SVGEGT. This CDR3 is 13 amino acids long. Deletions cut 6 bases from V and 3 bases from J, with 12 bases between. Here the CDR3 DNA reads TGTGCCAGCAGCTCCCCTCCTAACTACGAGCAGTACTTC. Residues: CASSSPPNYEQYF.

The chain carries TRBV5-6 and TRBJ2-3; 11 bases line up with TRBD2. J was trimmed by 3 bases and V by 0 bases; bases with no gene match: 3. This CDR3 is 16 amino acids long. Germline V gene data show CDR1 as SGHDT and CDR2 as YYEEEE. The CDR3 DNA sequence: TGTGCCAGCAGCTTGGGACTAGCGGGGAATACAGATACGCAGTATTTT. It encodes CASSLGLAGNTDTQYF.

In this sample, this clonotype turned up a few times. The chain links TRBV6-2 or TRBV6-3 to TRBJ1-1; 8 bases are shared with TRBD1. CDR1 MNHEY and CDR2 SVGEGT come from the germline V gene. V dropped 4 bases and J dropped 5; count of bases not matched to a gene: 6. The CDR3 is 14 residues long. Here the CDR3 DNA reads TGTGCCAGCAGTTCGAACACAGGGGGGACTGAAGCTTTCTTT. It encodes CASSSNTGGTEAFF.

This clonotype was found many times. V usage is TRBV5-1 and J usage is TRBJ2-6, with D unresolved. CDR3 length: 15 amino acids. Germline lookup yields CDR1 SGHRS and CDR2 YFSETQ. V was trimmed by 4 bases and J by 0 bases, leaving 8 bases between them. The CDR3 protein is CASSLQSSGANVLTF. The CDR3 DNA follows: TGCGCCAGCAGCCTACAGAGCTCTGGGGCCAACGTCCTGACTTTC.

This clonotype was picked up many times. The chain has TRBV7-2 and TRBJ1-2; TRBD1 aligns across 8 bases. This CDR3 has 14 residues. The J segment lost 7 bases and the V segment lost 2 bases, leaving 6 bases of the junction unmatched. Germline V gene sequence: CDR1 SGHTA, CDR2 FQGNSA. CDR3 DNA: TGTGCCAGCAGCTTAACGACAGGGGTCAGTGGCTACACCTTC. Translated, it gives CASSLTTGVSGYTF.

This clonotype was counted a few times. This sequence joins TRBV29-1 and TRBJ1-1, with D perhaps matching TRBD1 (6 bases). V was clipped by 4 bases and J by 4 bases, with 16 bases between them. The CDR3 totals 14 residues. Germline CDR1 is SQVTM and CDR2 is ANQGSEA. The CDR3 is CSVGGGHLSTEAFF. CDR3 DNA: TGCAGCGTTGGAGGGGGGCATTTAAGCACTGAAGCTTTCTTT.

This clonotype has at least ten counts. The chain employs TRBV6-5 and TRBJ1-1, with 7 bases fitting TRBD1. The CDR3 is made up of 14 amino acids. With 4 bases clipped from V and 2 bases from J, the junction kept 4 bases outside the gene matches. Looked up from germline, CDR1 is MNHEY and CDR2 is SVGAGI. This CDR3 reads CASSFWDSNTEAFF. The CDR3 DNA reads as TGTGCCAGCAGTTTTTGGGACAGCAACACTGAAGCTTTCTTT.

Many counts were recorded for this clonotype. This rearrangement joins TRBV3-1 to TRBJ2-6, with TRBD2 matching 8 bases. Germline V gene data show CDR1 as LGHDT and CDR2 as YNNKEL (reference sequence). V gave up 4 bases and J gave up 0 bases; unmatched junction bases: 11. This CDR3 contains 19 residues. CDR3 region: CASSPPTAGAVSGANVLTF. CDR3 DNA: TGTGCCAGCAGCCCCCCCACAGCGGGGGCTGTCTCTGGGGCCAACGTCCTGACTTTC.

There are a few counts of this clonotype. V usage is TRBV4-2 and J usage is TRBJ2-3, with 8 positions matching TRBD2. The CDR3 is made up of 19 amino acids. Germline V gene sequence: CDR1 LGHNA, CDR2 YNFKEQ. After removal of 1 base from V and 2 bases from J, the junction contained 14 bases not matched to a gene. The CDR3 DNA reads TGTGCCAGCAGCCAAGGGTTGGGGCTGGCGGGGGGACTCACAGATACGCAGTATTTT. This translates into CASSQGLGLAGGLTDTQYF.

A few counts support this clonotype. This chain links TRBV30 with TRBJ1-1; TRBD1 might be the D (5 bases). V was trimmed by 5 bases and J by 6 bases, leaving 16 bases between them. The germline V gene has CDR1 GTSNPN and CDR2 SVGIG (reference sequence). The CDR3 runs 13 residues. The CDR3 protein is CAWQGSQWAEAFF. Written as DNA, the CDR3 is TGTGCCTGGCAGGGATCCCAATGGGCTGAAGCTTTCTTT.

This rearrangement joins TRBV7-6 to TRBJ2-3; D is perhaps TRBD1 or TRBD2 (5 bases each). The CDR3 has 16 residues. Trimming cost V 2 bases and J 2 bases, with 14 bases left between them. The germline gives CDR1 SGHVS, CDR2 FNYEAQ. The chain's CDR3 is CASSLSTGGNTDTQYF. The DNA of the CDR3 is TGTGCCAGCAGCTTATCGACTGGGGGAAACACAGATACGCAGTATTTT.

The rearrangement uses TRBV12-3 or TRBV12-4 and TRBJ1-4; D unclear. V was clipped by 6 bases and J by 7 bases, with 12 bases between them. CDR3 length: 13 amino acids. The CDR3 nucleotides are TGTGCCAGCAGCCCCGATGGTCCTGAAAAACTGTTTTTT. It codes for CASSPDGPEKLFF.

J is TRBJ2-1 and V is TRBV7-9, with 10 bases lining up with TRBD1. The CDR3 is made up of 16 amino acids. The germline V gene has CDR1 SEHNR and CDR2 FQNEAQ (reference sequence). J lost 6 bases, V lost 5 bases, and 10 bases had no gene match. The chain's CDR3 is CASSPGTGDPSNEQFF. DNA of the CDR3: TGTGCCAGCAGCCCCGGGACAGGGGATCCTAGCAATGAGCAGTTCTTC. Supplemented by reference TRBV7-9 and TRBJ2-1, the full variable domain reads DTGVSQNPRHKITKRGQNVTFRCDPISEHNRLYWYRQTLGQGPEFLTYFQNEAQLEKSRLLSDRFSAERPKGSFSTLEIQRTEQGDSAMYLCASSPGTGDPSNEQFFGPGTRLTVL.